Shown below are 8 T cell receptor beta chains from a single sample sequenced in a study of immune cell composition in non-small cell lung cancer. Clones were sequenced by immunoSEQ multiplex PCR, and TCRdb holds only the in-frame ones, with some missing. The repertoire has about 5,000 clones, 75% to 85% of them found once; the top ten carry approximately 15%. Sequenced input: lung tumor tissue. The receptors derive from a human donor with non-small cell lung cancer.

CDR3 in DNA: TGTGCCAGCAGCTTAGGGAGAGGGGCAGGGGCAGAAAAACTGTTTTTT. Its protein is CASSLGRGAGAEKLFF. The chain employs TRBV7-8 and TRBJ1-4, with D possibly TRBD1 on 6 matching bases. The ends were cut back, 1 base at V and 8 bases at J, with 17 bases in the middle. The CDR3 covers 16 residues. From germline, CDR1 is SGHVS and CDR2 FQNEAQ. The variable domain in full, with the rest retrieved from reference TRBV7-8 and TRBJ1-4, is GAGVSQSPRYKVAKRGQDVALRCDPISGHVSLFWYQQALGQGPEFLTYFQNEAQLDKSGLPSDRFFAERPEGSVSTLKIQRTQQEDSAVYLCASSLGRGAGAEKLFFGSGTQLSVL.

This clone is termed large. The chain joins TRBV28 to TRBJ2-1; 7 bases fit TRBD2. CDR1 MDHEN and CDR2 SYDVKM come from the germline V gene. CDR3 length: 15 residues. The V and J ends lost 1 base and 8 bases, in that order; junction bases with no gene match: 8. The CDR3 loop is CASSLLGGSLYEQFF. The CDR3 DNA follows: TGTGCCAGCAGTTTATTAGGCGGGAGTTTGTATGAGCAGTTCTTC.

The genes are TRBV29-1 and TRBJ2-7, with TRBD2 identical over 12 bases. Losses at the gene ends were 7 bases for V and 3 bases for J; bases not matched to a gene: 7. The CDR3 runs 14 residues. The germline V gene has CDR1 SQVTM and CDR2 ANQGSEA. In nucleotides, the CDR3 is TGCAGCGCAGTAACTAGCGGGGGGTTCTACGAGCAGTACTTC. This codes for CSAVTSGGFYEQYF.

The chain has TRBV6-1 and TRBJ2-1; TRBD2 matches 14 bases. V lost 4 bases to trimming and J lost 6 bases; unmatched junction nucleotides: 2. The CDR3 is 15 residues long. Germline V gives CDR1 MNHNS, CDR2 SASEGT. The CDR3 sequence is CASSAGTSGSNEQFF. As DNA, the CDR3 is TGTGCCAGCAGTGCCGGGACTAGCGGGAGCAATGAGCAGTTCTTC.

J is TRBJ1-2 and V is TRBV5-4, with TRBD1 identical over 7 bases. Germline V gene lookup returns CDR1 SGHNT and CDR2 YYREEE (reference sequence). The length of the CDR3 is 14 residues. The J segment lost 4 bases and the V segment lost 4 bases, leaving 7 bases of the junction unmatched. CDR3 amino acids: CASSTGTEGYGYTF. The CDR3 DNA sequence: TGTGCCAGCAGCACCGGGACAGAGGGCTATGGCTACACCTTC.

This clone appeared a single time. The V and J genes are TRBV30 and TRBJ2-3; 12 bases line up with TRBD2. The CDR3 is 16 residues long. After removal of 4 bases from V and 8 bases from J, the junction contained 13 bases not matched to a gene. The germline CDR1 and CDR2 sequences are GTSNPN and SVGIG (reference sequence). The CDR3 coding sequence is TGTGCCTGGACCGGACTAGCGGGACACCGGGGGGGTACGCAGTATTTT. Amino acids: CAWTGLAGHRGGTQYF.

This sequence joins TRBV11-2 and TRBJ1-3, with 8 bases fitting TRBD1. After removal of 3 bases from V and 7 bases from J, the junction contained 5 bases not matched to a gene. Germline V gene lookup returns CDR1 SGHAT and CDR2 FQNNGV. CDR3 length: 14 amino acids. Here the CDR3 reads CASSFDRGWNTIYF. CDR3 DNA sequence: TGTGCCAGCAGCTTCGACAGGGGATGGAACACCATATATTTT.

The chain is built from TRBV11-3 and TRBJ2-1; 8 nucleotides line up with TRBD2. Trimming cost V 2 bases and J 9 bases; bases outside gene matches: 6. The CDR3 contains 14 residues. Germline loops: CDR1 SGHNT, CDR2 YENEEA. The CDR3: CASSLQSGGREQFF. The CDR3 DNA follows: TGTGCCAGCAGCTTACAGTCGGGGGGGCGTGAGCAGTTCTTC.